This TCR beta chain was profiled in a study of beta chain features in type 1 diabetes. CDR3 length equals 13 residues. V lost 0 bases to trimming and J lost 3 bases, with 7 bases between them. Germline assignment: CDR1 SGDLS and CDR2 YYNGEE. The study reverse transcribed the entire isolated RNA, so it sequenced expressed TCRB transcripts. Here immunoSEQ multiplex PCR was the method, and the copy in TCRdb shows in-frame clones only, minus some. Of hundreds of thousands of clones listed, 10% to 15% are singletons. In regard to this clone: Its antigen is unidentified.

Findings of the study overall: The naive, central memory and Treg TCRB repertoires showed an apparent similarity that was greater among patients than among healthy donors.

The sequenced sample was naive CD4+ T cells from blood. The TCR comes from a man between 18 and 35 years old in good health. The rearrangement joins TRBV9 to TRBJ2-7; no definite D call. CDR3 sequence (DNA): TGTGCCAGCAGCGTAGGGAGCTTCTACGAGCAGTACTTC. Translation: CASSVGSFYEQYF.